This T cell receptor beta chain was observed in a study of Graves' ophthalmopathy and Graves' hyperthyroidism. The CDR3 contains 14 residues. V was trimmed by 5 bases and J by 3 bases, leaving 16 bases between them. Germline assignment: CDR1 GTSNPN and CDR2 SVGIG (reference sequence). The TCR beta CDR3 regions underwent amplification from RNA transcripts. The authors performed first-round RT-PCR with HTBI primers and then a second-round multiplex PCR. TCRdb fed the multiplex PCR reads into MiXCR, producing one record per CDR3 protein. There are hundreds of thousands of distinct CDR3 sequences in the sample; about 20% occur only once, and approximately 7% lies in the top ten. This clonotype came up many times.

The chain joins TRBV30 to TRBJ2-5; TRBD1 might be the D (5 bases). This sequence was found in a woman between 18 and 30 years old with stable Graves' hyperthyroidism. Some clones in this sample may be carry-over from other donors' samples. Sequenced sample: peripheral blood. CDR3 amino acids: CAWVDRGAEETQYF. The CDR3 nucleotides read TGTGCCTGGGTAGACAGAGGCGCGGAAGAGACCCAGTACTTC.